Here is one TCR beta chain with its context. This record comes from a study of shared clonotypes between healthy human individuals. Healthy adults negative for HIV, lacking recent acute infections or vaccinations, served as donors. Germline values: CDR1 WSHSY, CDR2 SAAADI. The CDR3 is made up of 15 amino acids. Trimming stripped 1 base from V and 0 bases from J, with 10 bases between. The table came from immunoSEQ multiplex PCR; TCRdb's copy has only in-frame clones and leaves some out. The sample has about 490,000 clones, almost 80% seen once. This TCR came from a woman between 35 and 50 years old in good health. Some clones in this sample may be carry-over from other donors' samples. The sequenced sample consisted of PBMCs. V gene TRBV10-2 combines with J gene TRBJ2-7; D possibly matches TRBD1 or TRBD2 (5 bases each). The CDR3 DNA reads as TGCGCCAGCAGTGAGTATCGGGGACCCTCCTACGAGCAGTACTTC. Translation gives CASSEYRGPSYEQYF.